A selection of T cell receptor beta chains follows, all from one sample in a study of cytomegalovirus exposure and HLA in healthy donors. Sequencing used immunoSEQ multiplex PCR; TCRdb keeps in-frame clones, though not all of them. The data show some 120,000 clones, around three quarters seen once. Sequenced input: PBMCs. The receptor source for this set is a woman in her forties in good health and CMV-seronegative. Both conserved end residues are part of each CDR3. Each record gives: V gene, J gene, CDR3 protein.

TRBV5-1	TRBJ2-7	CASSLSRQAPYEQYF
TRBV27	TRBJ2-3	CASSLGVGDTQYF
TRBV27	TRBJ1-1	CASSWSSGTALSEAFF
TRBV7-3	TRBJ2-5	CASSFREGETQYF
TRBV11-2	TRBJ2-7	CASRHSYEQYF
TRBV9	TRBJ1-4	CASSLSMEFEKLFF
TRBV7-9	TRBJ1-2	CASSQREGTSRPDGYTF
TRBV28	TRBJ2-1	CASSSPGGTSYNEQFF
TRBV29-1	TRBJ1-1	CSGTRGGVNTEAFF
TRBV5-8	TRBJ2-1	CASSLMGGSYNEQFF
TRBV28	TRBJ1-4	CASSRGAWEEKLFF
TRBV29-1	TRBJ1-1	CSEIGQVDTEAFF
TRBV7-6	TRBJ2-3	CASSPRTSGADTQYF
TRBV19	TRBJ2-6	CASSILTGAGANGLTF
TRBV6-5	TRBJ1-5	CASSLRQGNQPQHF
TRBV5-1	TRBJ1-2	CASSLITTGTEGGYTF
TRBV25-1	TRBJ2-4	CASSVGTSGSSIQYF
TRBV7-8	TRBJ2-6	CASSSTAQGRFGANVLTF
TRBV27	TRBJ2-7	CASRRTEYYEQYF
TRBV9	TRBJ1-4	CASSAWDSTNEKLFF
TRBV5-4	TRBJ2-1	CASSSGTSGTTEQFF
TRBV9	TRBJ2-3	CASSALAGESDTQYF
TRBV6-5	TRBJ1-2	CASRGTGGFMYGYTF
TRBV28	TRBJ1-5	CASSLLSVLQPQHF
TRBV5-1	TRBJ2-7	CASSFRDRSEQYF
TRBV7-2	TRBJ2-7	CASSSPAGGYYEQYF
TRBV28	TRBJ2-7	CASSAPLGEQYF
TRBV7-9	TRBJ1-6	CASSLATRNSPLHF
TRBV25-1	TRBJ2-2	CASRGGQGGGGELFF
TRBV7-2	TRBJ2-7	CASSLGQGRTYEQYF
TRBV28	TRBJ1-5	CASSSPQGSNQPQHF
TRBV10-2	TRBJ2-1	CASSQGAYRYNEQFF
TRBV18	TRBJ2-3	CASSPDSETDTQYF
TRBV7-2	TRBJ2-5	CASSVQVGQETQYF
TRBV4-2	TRBJ2-5	CASSQVTGGMKTQYF
TRBV28	TRBJ1-1	CANPHKGRTYMNTEAFF
TRBV7-9	TRBJ1-2	CASSLGGQSYGYTF
TRBV5-1	TRBJ2-3	CASSRTGFGTDTQYF
TRBV25-1	TRBJ1-1	CASSVPEVGTEAFF
TRBV5-1	TRBJ2-7	CASGTWTGSSYEQYF
TRBV30	TRBJ1-3	CAWSENFGGNTIYF
TRBV7-6	TRBJ2-2	CASRQGSGELFF
TRBV20-1	TRBJ1-5	CSATRGQPQHF
TRBV7-9	TRBJ2-5	CASSHRQGIQETQYF
TRBV2	TRBJ2-7	CASRETSSWGYEQYF